The rows below give T cell receptor beta chains drawn from one sample of a study of response to subunit inactivated influenza vaccine. TCRdb reanalysed the RT-PCR reads using MiXCR and keeps one entry per CDR3 protein. The sample lists 500,000 to 600,000 distinct CDR3 sequences, 12% to 15% occurring once. Here the sequenced sample was PBMCs from blood, taken roughly 12 days after vaccination. The receptors come from a man aged 50-59 years who received an inactivated influenza vaccine. Each CDR3 is given with its conserved first and last residue. D genes are given only for firm matches. The size of a clone is reported for some rows only, either as once, few or many, or as a class for expanded clones.

>-|-|TRBV5-1|TRBJ2-5
CASSFTAGTKETQYF
TGCGCCAGCAGTTTTACAGCCGGGACCAAAGAGACCCAGTACTTC
>-|few|TRBV7-2|TRBJ2-1
CASSYDWGSYNEQFF
TGTGCCAGCAGCTATGACTGGGGATCCTACAATGAGCAGTTCTTC
>TRBD1|-|TRBV7-9|TRBJ2-5
CASSLGTGWEETQYF
TGTGCCAGCAGCTTAGGGACAGGGTGGGAAGAGACCCAGTACTTC
>TRBD2|-|TRBV3-1|TRBJ2-3
CASSQNSGIGTDTQYF
TGTGCCAGCAGCCAAAATAGCGGGATTGGCACAGATACGCAGTATTTT
>TRBD2|few|TRBV4-1|TRBJ2-1
CASSPDGSRGGGEQFF
TGCGCCAGCAGCCCAGACGGTAGCCGGGGGGGCGGTGAGCAGTTCTTC
>-|few|TRBV6-1|TRBJ1-4
CASNRENYEKLFF
TGTGCCAGCAACAGGGAGAACTATGAAAAACTGTTTTTT
>TRBD2|few|TRBV12-3/TRBV12-4|TRBJ2-7
CASKLAGGYEQYF
TGTGCCAGCAAACTAGCGGGGGGCTACGAGCAGTACTTC
>-|few|TRBV12-3/TRBV12-4|TRBJ1-1
CASRRRDLNTEAFF
TGTGCCAGCAGGAGAAGGGACCTGAACACTGAAGCTTTCTTT
>TRBD2|few|TRBV5-1|TRBJ2-1
CASSLGRLAGGHNEQFF
TGCGCCAGCAGCTTGGGCCGACTAGCGGGGGGCCACAATGAGCAGTTCTTC
>-|few|TRBV5-6|TRBJ2-2
CASSATRTGELFF
TGTGCCAGCAGCGCAACGCGTACCGGGGAGCTGTTTTTT
>-|-|TRBV10-3|TRBJ2-7
CAIRAGGLSSYEQYF
TGTGCCATCAGGGCCGGTGGGCTATCCTCCTACGAGCAGTACTTC
>-|-|TRBV29-1|TRBJ1-2
CSVEETGVYGYTF
TGCAGCGTTGAAGAGACGGGTGTCTATGGCTACACCTTC
>-|few|TRBV7-9|TRBJ2-7
CASSLYNRADEQYF
TGTGCCAGCAGCTTATATAACAGGGCGGATGAGCAGTACTTC
>TRBD2|many|TRBV20-1|TRBJ2-5
CSARDLRSGGSQETQYF
TGCAGTGCTAGAGATCTTAGGAGCGGGGGGTCCCAAGAGACCCAGTACTTC
>-|many|TRBV2|TRBJ2-2
CASRNRVSTGELFF
TGTGCCAGCAGGAACAGGGTTTCCACCGGGGAGCTGTTTTTT
>-|few|TRBV15|TRBJ2-5
CATSSWAGPQYF
TGTGCCACCAGCAGTTGGGCGGGACCCCAGTACTTC
>-|-|TRBV5-1|TRBJ2-3
CASSSDGGPLDTQYF
TGCGCCAGCAGCTCGGACGGGGGGCCCTTAGATACGCAGTATTTT
>TRBD1|-|TRBV2|TRBJ1-2
CASRTGQAGYTF
TGTGCCAGCAGGACGGGACAGGCGGGCTACACCTTC
>TRBD1|-|TRBV24-1|TRBJ2-7
CATSDSGDRGHEQYF
TGTGCCACCAGTGATTCGGGGGACAGGGGCCACGAGCAGTACTTC
>TRBD1|few|TRBV4-3|TRBJ2-7
CASSRLGAGGYEQYF
TGCGCCAGCAGCCGACTCGGAGCAGGGGGTTACGAGCAGTACTTC